One sample yielded the 6 T cell receptor beta chains listed below, sequenced in a study of cytomegalovirus exposure and HLA in healthy donors. PCR employed 60 Vbeta and 13 Jbeta primers. The protocol was immunoSEQ multiplex PCR, while the TCRdb copy is restricted to in-frame clones and leaves out a portion. The sample has about 94,000 clones, roughly 77% seen once. The sequenced sample was PBMCs. All receptors come from a human donor in good health.

V usage is TRBV10-1 and J usage is TRBJ2-7; 11 bases map to TRBD1. The CDR3 is 15 amino acids. The germline V gene has CDR1 WNHNN and CDR2 SYGVQD (reference sequence). The trim removed 4 bases at V and 6 bases at J, leaving 8 bases unmatched. CDR3 loop: CASSGPGQGVPEQYF. Here the CDR3 DNA reads TGCGCCAGCAGTGGACCGGGACAGGGGGTACCCGAGCAGTACTTC.

The chain has TRBV2 and TRBJ1-1; D not certain. Trimming took off 5 bases at V and 6 bases at J, with 19 bases between the two ends. Germline V gene sequence: CDR1 SNHLY, CDR2 FYNNEI. The CDR3 totals 15 residues. The CDR3 DNA reads TGTGCCAGCAGTAATCAAGCCCCAGGAACATCTGAAGCTTTCTTT. Amino acid sequence: CASSNQAPGTSEAFF.

The gene calls are TRBV11-2 and TRBJ1-1; possible D gene TRBD1, 5 bases. The germline CDR1 and CDR2 sequences are SGHAT and FQNNGV. V lost 0 bases to trimming and J lost 6 bases, with 11 bases between them. The CDR3 covers 14 residues. The CDR3 DNA is TGTGCCAGCAGCTTAGAGGGGGGTTACGCTGAAGCTTTCTTT. It yields the protein CASSLEGGYAEAFF. The full variable domain, with the rest looked up from reference TRBV11-2 and TRBJ1-1, is EAGVAQSPRYKIIEKRQSVAFWCNPISGHATLYWYQQILGQGPKLLIQFQNNGVVDDSQLPKDRFSAERLKGVDSTLKIQPAKLEDSAVYLCASSLEGGYAEAFFGQGTRLTVV.

V gene TRBV7-2 combines with J gene TRBJ1-6; D is ambiguous. Germline values: CDR1 SGHTA, CDR2 FQGNSA. The CDR3 spans 13 residues. V was trimmed by 1 base and J by 7 bases, leaving 5 bases between them. CDR3 nucleotide sequence: TGTGCCAGCAGCTTAGGTCAGAATTCACCCCTCCACTTT. Its translation: CASSLGQNSPLHF.

Points on this clone: Other DNA sequences within the sample encode an identical CDR3. V gene TRBV5-5 combines with J gene TRBJ2-1, with 14 bases aligning to TRBD2. V trimming: 0 bases; J trimming: 7 bases; junction bases outside the gene matches: 9. This CDR3 has 18 amino acids. Germline values: CDR1 SGHKS, CDR2 YYEKEE (reference sequence). The CDR3 DNA is TGTGCCAGCAGCTTGGGACTAGCGGGAGGGGTTTTAGGGAATGAGCAGTTCTTC. Translation gives CASSLGLAGGVLGNEQFF.

The CDR3 loop reads CASSYSKLAGDEQFF. DNA for the CDR3: TGTGCCAGCAGTTACTCGAAACTAGCGGGAGACGAGCAGTTCTTC. This sequence joins TRBV6-6 and TRBJ2-1, with 11 bases lining up with TRBD2. J was trimmed by 10 bases and V by 0 bases; bases with no gene match: 5. Germline V gives CDR1 MNHNY, CDR2 SVGAGI (reference sequence). CDR3 length: 15 residues.